This T cell receptor beta chain was captured by sequencing in a study of T cell responses to AZD1222 COVID-19 vaccine. Both about-4-week and about-12-week second-dose recipients were combined. TCRdb keeps only in-frame clones here, not all; method: immunoSEQ multiplex PCR. In the table there are about 82,000 clones, roughly 90% of which are singletons. Comments on this clone: The antigen is undetermined.

Study-wide points: Clonal diversity was possibly underestimated, and white British individuals and females predominated among donors. The study found vaccine-associated CD4 TCRs spanning spike, dominant at 160-218 and 743-854. Epitopes outside B.1.351 and B.1.1.7 mutated regions reportedly drew nearly half of spike TCRs.

CDR3 length equals 14 residues. Looked up from germline, CDR1 is SQVTM and CDR2 is ANQGSEA. V was pared by 7 bases and J by 1 base, with 6 bases of the junction left unmatched. Sequencing was performed on peripheral blood, taken 28 days after the second AZD1222 dose. This chain links TRBV29-1 with TRBJ1-4; 7 bases line up with TRBD1. The TCR was taken from an adult who received the AZD1222 COVID-19 vaccine. CDR3 sequence (DNA): TGCAGCGCCCTGGGGGACAGAACTAATGAAAAACTGTTTTTT. Translated: CSALGDRTNEKLFF.